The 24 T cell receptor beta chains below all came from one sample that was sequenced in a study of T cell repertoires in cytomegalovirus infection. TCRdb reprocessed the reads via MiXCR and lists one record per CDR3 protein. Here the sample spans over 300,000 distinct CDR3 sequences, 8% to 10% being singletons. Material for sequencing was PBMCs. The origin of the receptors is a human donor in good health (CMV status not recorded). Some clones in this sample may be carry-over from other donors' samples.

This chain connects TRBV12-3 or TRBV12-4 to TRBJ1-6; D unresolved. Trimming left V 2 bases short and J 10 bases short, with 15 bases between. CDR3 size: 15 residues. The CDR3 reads CASSLRAPLGSPLHF. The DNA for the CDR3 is TGTGCCAGCAGTTTAAGGGCCCCGTTGGGCTCACCCCTCCACTTT.

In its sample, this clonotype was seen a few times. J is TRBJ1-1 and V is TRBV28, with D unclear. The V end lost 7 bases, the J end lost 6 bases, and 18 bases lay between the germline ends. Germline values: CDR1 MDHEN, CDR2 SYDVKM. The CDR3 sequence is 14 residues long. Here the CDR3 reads CASTDDKVIAEAFF. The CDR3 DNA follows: TGTGCCAGCACCGATGACAAGGTCATCGCTGAAGCTTTCTTT.

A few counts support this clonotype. The chain's CDR3 is CASSSSGGLRDEQFF. CDR3 DNA sequence: TGTGCCAGCAGCTCTAGCGGGGGCCTTAGGGATGAGCAGTTCTTC. The chain uses TRBV12-3 or TRBV12-4 and TRBJ2-1; 10 nucleotides agree with TRBD2. The CDR3 consists of 15 residues. With V trimmed by 6 bases and J by 8 bases, 10 bases remained unmatched.

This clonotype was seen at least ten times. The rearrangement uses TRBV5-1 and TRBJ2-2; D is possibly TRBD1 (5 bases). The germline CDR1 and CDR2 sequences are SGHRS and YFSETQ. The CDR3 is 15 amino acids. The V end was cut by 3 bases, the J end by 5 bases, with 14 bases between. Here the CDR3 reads CASSWTTPGTGELFF. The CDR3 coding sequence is TGCGCCAGCAGCTGGACAACACCTGGAACCGGGGAGCTGTTTTTT.

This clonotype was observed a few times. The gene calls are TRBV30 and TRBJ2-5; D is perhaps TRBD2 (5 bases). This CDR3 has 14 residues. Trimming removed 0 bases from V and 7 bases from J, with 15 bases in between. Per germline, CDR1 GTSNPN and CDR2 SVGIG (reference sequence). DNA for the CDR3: TGTGCCTGGAGTGTACCAGGAGGCGTCGGGACCCAGTACTTC. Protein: CAWSVPGGVGTQYF.

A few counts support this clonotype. The CDR3 reads CASTPPGRAEQYF. The CDR3 nucleotides read TGTGCCAGCACCCCCCCGGGGCGGGCCGAGCAGTACTTC. This rearrangement joins TRBV6-6 to TRBJ2-7; tentatively, D is TRBD1 or TRBD2 (5 bases each). CDR3 length: 13 residues. V gave up 7 bases and J gave up 6 bases, with 16 bases separating them. CDR1 is MNHNY, CDR2 SVGAGI, per germline (reference sequence).

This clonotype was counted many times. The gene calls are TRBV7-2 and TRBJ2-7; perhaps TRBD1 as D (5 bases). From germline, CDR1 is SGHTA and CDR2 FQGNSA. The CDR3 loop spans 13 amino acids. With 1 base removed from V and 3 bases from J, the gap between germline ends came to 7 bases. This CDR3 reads CASSLGQRYEQYF. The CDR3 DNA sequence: TGTGCCAGCAGCTTAGGACAGCGCTACGAGCAGTACTTC. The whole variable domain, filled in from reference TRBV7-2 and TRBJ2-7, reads GAGVSQSPSNKVTEKGKDVELRCDPISGHTALYWYRQSLGQGLEFLIYFQGNSAPDKSGLPSDRFSAERTGGSVSTLTIQRTQQEDSAVYLCASSLGQRYEQYFGPGTRLTVT.

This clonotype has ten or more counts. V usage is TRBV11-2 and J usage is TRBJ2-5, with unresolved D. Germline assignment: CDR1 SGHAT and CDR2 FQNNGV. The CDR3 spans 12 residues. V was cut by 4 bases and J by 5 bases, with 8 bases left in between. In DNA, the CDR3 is TGTGCCAGCAGCTATCCCGTGGAGACCCAGTACTTC. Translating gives CASSYPVETQYF.

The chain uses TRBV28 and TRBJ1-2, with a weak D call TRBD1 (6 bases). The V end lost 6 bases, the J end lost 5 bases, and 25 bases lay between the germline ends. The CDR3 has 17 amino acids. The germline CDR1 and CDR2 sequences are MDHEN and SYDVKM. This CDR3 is CASSPLQGRLILYGYTF. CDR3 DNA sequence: TGTGCCAGCAGCCCTTTACAGGGTAGACTCATACTGTATGGCTACACCTTC.

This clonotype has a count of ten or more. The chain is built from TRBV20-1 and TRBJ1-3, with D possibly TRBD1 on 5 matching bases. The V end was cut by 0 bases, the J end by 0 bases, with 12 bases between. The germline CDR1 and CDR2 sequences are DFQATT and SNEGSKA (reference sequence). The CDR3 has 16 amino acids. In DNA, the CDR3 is TGCAGTGCTAGAGATAGGGGACTGATCTCTGGAAACACCATATATTTT. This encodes CSARDRGLISGNTIYF.

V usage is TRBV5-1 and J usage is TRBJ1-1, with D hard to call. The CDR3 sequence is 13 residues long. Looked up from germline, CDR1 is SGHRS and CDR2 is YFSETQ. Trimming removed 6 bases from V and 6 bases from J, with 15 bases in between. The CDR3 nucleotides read TGCGCCAGCACCCCCGGCGGCGGCGCTGAAGCTTTCTTT. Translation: CASTPGGGAEAFF.

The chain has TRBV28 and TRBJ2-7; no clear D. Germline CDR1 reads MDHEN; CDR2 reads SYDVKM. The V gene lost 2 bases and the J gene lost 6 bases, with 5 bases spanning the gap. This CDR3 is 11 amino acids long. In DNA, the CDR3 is TGTGCCAGCAGTTTAGTAGTCGAGCAGTACTTC. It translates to CASSLVVEQYF.

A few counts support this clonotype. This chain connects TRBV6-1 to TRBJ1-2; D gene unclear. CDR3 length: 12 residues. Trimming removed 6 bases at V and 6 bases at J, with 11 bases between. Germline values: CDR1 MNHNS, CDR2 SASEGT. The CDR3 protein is CASRRRLDGYTF. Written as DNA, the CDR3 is TGTGCCAGCAGAAGGAGACTTGATGGCTACACCTTC.

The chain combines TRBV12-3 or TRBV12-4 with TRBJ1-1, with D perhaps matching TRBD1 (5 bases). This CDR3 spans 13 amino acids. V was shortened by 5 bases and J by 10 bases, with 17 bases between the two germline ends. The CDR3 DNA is TGTGCCAGCAGTAAAACTGGGGGATTTGGAGCTTTCTTT. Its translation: CASSKTGGFGAFF.

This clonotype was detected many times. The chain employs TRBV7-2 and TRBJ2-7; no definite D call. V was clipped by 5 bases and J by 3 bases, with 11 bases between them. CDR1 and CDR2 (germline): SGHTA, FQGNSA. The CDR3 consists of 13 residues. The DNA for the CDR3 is TGTGCCAGCAGCATTCCCGTGGGCTACGAGCAGTACTTC. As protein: CASSIPVGYEQYF.

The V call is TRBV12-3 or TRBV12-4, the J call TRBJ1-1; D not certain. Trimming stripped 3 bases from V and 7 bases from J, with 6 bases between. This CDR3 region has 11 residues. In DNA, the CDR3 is TGTGCCAGCAGTTTTCACAGTGAAGCTTTCTTT. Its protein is CASSFHSEAFF.

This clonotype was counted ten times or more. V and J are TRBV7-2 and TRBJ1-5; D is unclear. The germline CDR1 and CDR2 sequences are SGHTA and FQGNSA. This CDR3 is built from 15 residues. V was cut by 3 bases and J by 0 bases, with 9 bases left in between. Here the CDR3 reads CASSFAGYSNQPQHF. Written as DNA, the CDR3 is TGTGCCAGCAGCTTCGCAGGTTATAGCAATCAGCCCCAGCATTTT.

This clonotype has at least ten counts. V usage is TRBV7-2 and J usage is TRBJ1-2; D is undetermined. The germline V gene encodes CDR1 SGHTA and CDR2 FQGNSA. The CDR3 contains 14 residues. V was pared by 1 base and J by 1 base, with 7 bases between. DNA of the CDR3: TGTGCCAGCAGCTTAGGACACTTTAACTATGGCTACACCTTC. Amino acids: CASSLGHFNYGYTF.

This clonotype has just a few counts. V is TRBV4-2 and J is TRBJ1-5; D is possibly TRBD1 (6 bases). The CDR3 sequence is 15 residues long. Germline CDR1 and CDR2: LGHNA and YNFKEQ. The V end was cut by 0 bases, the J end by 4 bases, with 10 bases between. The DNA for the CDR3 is TGTGCCAGCAGCCAAGATGCGGGGGCTAATCAGCCCCAGCATTTT. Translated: CASSQDAGANQPQHF.

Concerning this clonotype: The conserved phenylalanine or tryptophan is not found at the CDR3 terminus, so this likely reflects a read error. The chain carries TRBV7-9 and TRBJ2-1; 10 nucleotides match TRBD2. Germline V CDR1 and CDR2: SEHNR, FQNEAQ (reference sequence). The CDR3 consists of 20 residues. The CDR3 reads CASTTGEGSGRATSYNEQFV. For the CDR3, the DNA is TGTGCAAGCACCACCGGGGAAGGAAGCGGGAGGGCCACCTCCTACAATGAGCAGTTCGTC.

The DNA for the CDR3 is TGTGCCAGCAGGGGAGTTAGGGCTGAGACCCAGTACTTC. This translates into CASRGVRAETQYF. The chain couples TRBV27 to TRBJ2-5; the D gene is possibly TRBD2 (5 bases). Germline loops: CDR1 MNHEY, CDR2 SMNVEV (reference sequence). CDR3 length: 13 amino acids. Trimming took 6 bases from V and 5 from J, leaving 13 bases between them.

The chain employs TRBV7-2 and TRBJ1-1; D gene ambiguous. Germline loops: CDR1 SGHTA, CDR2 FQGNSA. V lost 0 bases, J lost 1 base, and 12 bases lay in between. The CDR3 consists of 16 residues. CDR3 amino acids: CASSLAVGRGNTEAFF. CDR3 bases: TGTGCCAGCAGCTTAGCTGTGGGTCGGGGGAACACTGAAGCTTTCTTT.

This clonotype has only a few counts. CDR3 DNA: TGTGCCAGCAGCTTATCGCGGGGAATAAACACTGAAGCTTTCTTT. Protein sequence: CASSLSRGINTEAFF. The chain links TRBV7-6 to TRBJ1-1; D remains ambiguous. CDR3 length equals 15 residues. CDR1 and CDR2 from the germline V gene are SGHVS and FNYEAQ. The germline V and J ends were trimmed by 2 bases and 2 bases, with 12 bases remaining between them.

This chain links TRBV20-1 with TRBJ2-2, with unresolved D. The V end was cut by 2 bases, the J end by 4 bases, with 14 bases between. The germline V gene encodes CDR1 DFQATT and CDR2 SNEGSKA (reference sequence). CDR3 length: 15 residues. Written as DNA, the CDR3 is TGCAGTGCTAGACCTAATTATGGCGGCACCGGGGAGCTGTTTTTT. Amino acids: CSARPNYGGTGELFF.